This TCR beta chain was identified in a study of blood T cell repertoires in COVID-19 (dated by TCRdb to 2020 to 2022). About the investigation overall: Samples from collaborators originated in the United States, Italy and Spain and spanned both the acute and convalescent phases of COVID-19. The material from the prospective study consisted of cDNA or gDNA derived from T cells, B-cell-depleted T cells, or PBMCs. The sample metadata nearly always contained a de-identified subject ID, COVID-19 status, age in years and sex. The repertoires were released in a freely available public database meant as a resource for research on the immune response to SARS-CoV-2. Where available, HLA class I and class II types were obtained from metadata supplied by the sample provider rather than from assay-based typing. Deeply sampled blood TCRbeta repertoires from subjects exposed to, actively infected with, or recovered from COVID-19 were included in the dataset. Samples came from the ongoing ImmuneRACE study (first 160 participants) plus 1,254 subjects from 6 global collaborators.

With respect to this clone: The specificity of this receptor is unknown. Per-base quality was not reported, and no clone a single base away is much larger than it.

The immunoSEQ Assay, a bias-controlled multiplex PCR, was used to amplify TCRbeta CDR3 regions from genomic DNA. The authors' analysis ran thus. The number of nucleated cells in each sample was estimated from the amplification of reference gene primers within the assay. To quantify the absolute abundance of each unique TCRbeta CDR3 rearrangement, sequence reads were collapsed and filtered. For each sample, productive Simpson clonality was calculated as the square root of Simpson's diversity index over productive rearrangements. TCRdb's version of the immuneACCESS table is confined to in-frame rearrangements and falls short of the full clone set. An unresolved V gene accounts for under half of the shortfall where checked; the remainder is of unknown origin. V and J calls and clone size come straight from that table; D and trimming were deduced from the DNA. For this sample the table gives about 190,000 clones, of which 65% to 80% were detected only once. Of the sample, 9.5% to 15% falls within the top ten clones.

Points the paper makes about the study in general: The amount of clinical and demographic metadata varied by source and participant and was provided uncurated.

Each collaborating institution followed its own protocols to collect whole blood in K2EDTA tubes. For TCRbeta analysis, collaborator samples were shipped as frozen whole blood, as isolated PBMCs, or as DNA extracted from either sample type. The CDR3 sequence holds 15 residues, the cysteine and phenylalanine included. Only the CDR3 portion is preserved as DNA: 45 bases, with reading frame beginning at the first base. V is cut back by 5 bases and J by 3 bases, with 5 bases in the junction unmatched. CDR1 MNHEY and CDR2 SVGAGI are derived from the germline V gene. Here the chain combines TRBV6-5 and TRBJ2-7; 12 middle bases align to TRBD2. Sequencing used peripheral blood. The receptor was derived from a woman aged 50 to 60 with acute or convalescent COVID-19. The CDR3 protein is CASSQTSGGHYEQYF. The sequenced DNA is TGTGCCAGCAGTCAGACTAGCGGGGGCCACTACGAGCAGTACTTC.